Each of the 8 T cell receptor beta chains below was sequenced from the same sample in a study of shared clonotypes between healthy human individuals. Using immunoSEQ multiplex PCR, the repertoire was profiled, and TCRdb retains in-frame clones only, with some absent. Among about 1 million clones listed, approximately 72% were seen once. The sample comprised memory CD4+ T cells sorted from blood. The subset is: CD45RA-negative fraction. The receptors shown here come from a man aged 18-30 years in good health.

This clone appeared a single time. V is TRBV5-1 and J is TRBJ1-3; no clear D. Deletions cut 0 bases from V and 0 bases from J, with 13 bases between. This CDR3 spans 17 amino acids. Germline loops: CDR1 SGHRS, CDR2 YFSETQ. The chain's CDR3 is CASSLDSSMPSGNTIYF. CDR3 DNA: TGCGCCAGCAGCTTGGATTCTTCCATGCCCTCTGGAAACACCATATATTTT.

This clone was picked up many times. The V gene is TRBV5-1, the J gene TRBJ1-4, with 9 nucleotides matching TRBD1. Per germline, CDR1 SGHRS and CDR2 YFSETQ. This CDR3 has 16 amino acids. V was clipped by 6 bases and J by 1 base; unmatched bases: 7. The DNA for the CDR3 is TGCGCCAGCACCAAACAGGGGGCGGGAACTAATGAAAAACTGTTTTTT. It yields the protein CASTKQGAGTNEKLFF.

V usage is TRBV19 and J usage is TRBJ2-2, with 11 bases matching TRBD1. Germline V gene sequence: CDR1 LNHDA, CDR2 SQIVND (reference sequence). This CDR3 contains 16 residues. The V gene end was trimmed by 3 bases and the J gene end by 4 bases; junction bases not matched to a gene: 4. CDR3 in amino acids: CASSIRTGGSTGELFF. As DNA, the CDR3 is TGTGCCAGTAGTATTCGGACAGGGGGCTCCACCGGGGAGCTGTTTTTT.

This chain connects TRBV7-9 to TRBJ1-5; the D is unclear. Germline loops: CDR1 SEHNR, CDR2 FQNEAQ (reference sequence). This CDR3 comprises 13 residues. With 3 bases removed from V and 0 bases from J, the gap between germline ends came to 3 bases. The CDR3 reads CASSFNSNQPQHF. The CDR3 region has the DNA TGTGCCAGCAGCTTCAATAGCAATCAGCCCCAGCATTTT. The full variable domain, completed using reference TRBV7-9 and TRBJ1-5, is DTGVSQNPRHKITKRGQNVTFRCDPISEHNRLYWYRQTLGQGPEFLTYFQNEAQLEKSRLLSDRFSAERPKGSFSTLEIQRTEQGDSAMYLCASSFNSNQPQHFGDGTRLSIL.

V gene TRBV12-5 combines with J gene TRBJ2-2, with D tentatively TRBD2 (6 bases). There are 15 residues in the CDR3. The germline CDR1 and CDR2 sequences are LGHNT and FRNRAP. V lost 0 bases, J lost 2 bases, and 7 bases lay in between. Here the CDR3 reads CASGLVRGNTGELFF. The CDR3 DNA reads TGTGCTAGTGGTTTGGTGCGGGGTAACACCGGGGAGCTGTTTTTT. Full variable domain (remainder filled in from reference TRBV12-5 and TRBJ2-2): DARVTQTPRHKVTEMGQEVTMRCQPILGHNTVFWYRQTMMQGLELLAYFRNRAPLDDSGMPKDRFSAEMPDATLATLKIQPSEPRDSAVYFCASGLVRGNTGELFFGEGSRLTVL.

There are a few counts of this clone. The V and J genes are TRBV19 and TRBJ1-5; D is perhaps TRBD1 (6 bases). Per germline, CDR1 LNHDA and CDR2 SQIVND (reference sequence). The CDR3 is made up of 14 amino acids. Trimming stripped 9 bases from V and 3 bases from J, with 15 bases between. The CDR3 loop is CASSVQGFNQPQHF. The CDR3, as DNA: TGTGCCAGCTCCGTTCAGGGGTTCAATCAGCCCCAGCATTTT.

V and J are TRBV28 and TRBJ1-2; D is undetermined. V lost 7 bases and J 0 bases, leaving 12 bases between the germline ends. There are 14 residues in the CDR3. CDR1 is MDHEN and CDR2 is SYDVKM in the germline V gene. The CDR3 sequence: CASTLSLSNYGYTF. For the CDR3, the DNA is TGTGCCAGCACCCTGAGCCTATCTAACTATGGCTACACCTTC.

The chain recombines TRBV6-6 with TRBJ2-7; D uncertain. Trimming stripped 0 bases from V and 12 bases from J, with 18 bases between. The CDR3 totals 14 residues. The germline gives CDR1 MNHNY, CDR2 SVGAGI (reference sequence). CDR3: CASSYSRNVATGYF. The CDR3, as DNA: TGTGCCAGCAGTTACTCGAGGAATGTCGCAACGGGGTACTTC.